This TCR beta chain originates from a study of CD8 T cells in Susac syndrome. Random hexamers were used to reverse transcribe the RNA input (about 0.5 to 1 ug). TCRdb reanalysed the immunoSEQ multiplex PCR reads using MiXCR and keeps one entry per CDR3 protein. The table includes some 120,000 distinct CDR3 sequences, 90% to 95% detected once. Germline V lookup: CDR1 LGHDT, CDR2 YNNKEL (reference sequence). The CDR3 extends over 14 amino acids. The V gene lost 4 bases and the J gene lost 4 bases, with 10 bases spanning the gap. It was negative isolation that provided the CD8+ and CD4+ T cells, whereas TEMRA cells were enriched by FACS.

Sequenced material: CD4+ T cells from PBMCs. This sequence originates from a human donor in good health. This sequence joins TRBV3-1 and TRBJ2-2, with a possible D match to TRBD1 (6 bases). CDR3 region: CASSLQGTTGELFF. The DNA of the CDR3 is TGTGCCAGCAGCCTACAGGGAACCACCGGGGAGCTGTTTTTT.